The rows below give T cell receptor beta chains drawn from one sample of a study of blood T cell repertoires in COVID-19. Generated by immunoSEQ multiplex PCR, the TCRdb table keeps only in-frame clones and is missing some. The table lists some 71,000 clones, around 86% of them singletons. Sequencing was carried out using peripheral blood. These receptors all come from a man aged 25 to 40 with acute or convalescent COVID-19. Both conserved end residues are part of each CDR3. Each record gives: V gene, clone size, J gene, D gene, CDR3 DNA, CDR3 protein. The D gene is left open where the match is weak. Rows may omit the clone size; those that give it use once, few, many or a size class.

>TRBV4-1|.|TRBJ2-1|TRBD1
TGCGCCAGCAGGAGACCGGGACAGGGGGCAGGGAATGAGCAGTTCTTC
CASRRPGQGAGNEQFF
>TRBV3-1/TRBV3-2|once|TRBJ1-4|.
TGTGCCAGCAGCCAAGATTTCGGTGTCAAACTGTTTTTT
CASSQDFGVKLFF
>TRBV7-2|.|TRBJ1-3|.
TGTGCCAGCAGCGTAAACGCAGGGACTGGAAACACCATATATTTT
CASSVNAGTGNTIYF
>TRBV7-2|.|TRBJ1-3|.
TGTGCCAGCAGCACACAAACAGGAACTGGAAACACCATATATTTT
CASSTQTGTGNTIYF
>TRBV11-2|few|TRBJ2-3|TRBD2
TGTGCCAGCAGCTTATTCCTAGCGGGAGGGTCAGATACGCAGTATTTT
CASSLFLAGGSDTQYF
>TRBV7-3|.|TRBJ2-1|.
TGTGCCAGCAGCTTAACCGGGACTTACTACAATGAGCAGTTCTTC
CASSLTGTYYNEQFF
>TRBV29-1|.|TRBJ1-1|TRBD1
TGCAGCACCGGGACAGGGAACACTGAAGCTTTCTTT
CSTGTGNTEAFF
>TRBV3-1/TRBV3-2|.|TRBJ2-1|TRBD1
TGTGCCAGCAGTATGACAGGGGATCGCTATAGATCGCGGTACAATGAGCAGTTCTTC
CASSMTGDRYRSRYNEQFF
>TRBV30|.|TRBJ2-3|.
TGTGCCTGGAGTGTACCCGGGGGGCCGGCAGATACGCAGTATTTT
CAWSVPGGPADTQYF
>TRBV2|.|TRBJ1-4|.
TGTGCCAGCTACAGGGACGAAAAACTGTTTTTT
CASYRDEKLFF
>TRBV12-3/TRBV12-4|.|TRBJ1-5|.
TGTGCCAGCAGCCTAATTCCTCAGCCCCAGCATTTT
CASSLIPQPQHF
>TRBV9|many|TRBJ1-2|TRBD1
TGTGCCAGCAGCGTAGAGGCCAGGGGGCGTCGAGGCTACACCTTC
CASSVEARGRRGYTF
>TRBV9|.|TRBJ1-1|TRBD1
TGTGCCAGCAGCGATGCGTCGACAGGGCACACTGAAGCTTTCTTT
CASSDASTGHTEAFF
>TRBV19|.|TRBJ1-1|.
TGTGCCAGTAGTGCGGTTGGTGGGAACACTGAAGCTTTCTTT
CASSAVGGNTEAFF
>TRBV5-1|.|TRBJ1-5|.
TGCGCCAGCAGCTTGGACACCAATCAGCCCCAGCATTTT
CASSLDTNQPQHF
>TRBV18|.|TRBJ1-2|TRBD1
TGTGCCAGCTCCCGACAGGGGAGGGGATCTAACTATGGCTACACCTTC
CASSRQGRGSNYGYTF
>TRBV5-1|.|TRBJ1-2|TRBD1
TGCGCCAGCAGCTTGGTCCCAGGGGGCGCTTCCCTCTACTATGGCTACACCTTC
CASSLVPGGASLYYGYTF
>TRBV27|.|TRBJ1-1|.
TGTGCCAGCATCGACTTATGGGGGACTTCGGGGACTGAAGCTTTCTTT
CASIDLWGTSGTEAFF
>TRBV28|.|TRBJ1-5|.
TGTGCCAGCAGTTCCCAGGCGGGAAATCAGCCCCAGCATTTT
CASSSQAGNQPQHF
>TRBV19|.|TRBJ1-1|.
TGTGCCAGTAGTATAGATTTTCGGGTTATTGAAGCTTTCTTT
CASSIDFRVIEAFF
>TRBV19|.|TRBJ1-3|TRBD1
TGTGCCAGTAGTCCTACAGGGGTCTCTGGAAACACCATATATTTT
CASSPTGVSGNTIYF
>TRBV5-4|.|TRBJ2-1|TRBD1
TGTGCCAGCAGCGTGGACAGGGTACAAAATGAGCAGTTCTTC
CASSVDRVQNEQFF
>TRBV2|.|TRBJ1-6|.
TGTGCCAGCAGTGCATTCCAGGGTTATCCCCTCCACTTT
CASSAFQGYPLHF
>TRBV5-1|.|TRBJ2-1|.
TGCGCCAGCAGCCGGGGGAGTAATGAGCAGTTCTTC
CASSRGSNEQFF
>TRBV19|.|TRBJ1-4|.
TGTGCCACCAGGGGCGGATCTAATGAAAAACTGTTTTTT
CATRGGSNEKLFF
>TRBV6-5|.|TRBJ2-5|TRBD2
TGTGCCAGCATTTTAGCGGGAGGGCCTTGGGAGACCCAGTACTTC
CASILAGGPWETQYF
>TRBV5-6|.|TRBJ2-1|TRBD2
TGTGCCAGCAGCTTGGAGCTGGCGGCGGGAGTCTACAATGAGCAGTTCTTC
CASSLELAAGVYNEQFF
>TRBV10-2|.|TRBJ2-3|TRBD2
TGCGCCAGCAGTGAGCTAGCGGGGGGGAACACAGATACGCAGTATTTT
CASSELAGGNTDTQYF
>TRBV6-5|.|TRBJ2-5|.
TGTGCCAGCAGCACCCATGCCGACAGACCGGAGACCCAGTACTTC
CASSTHADRPETQYF
>TRBV9|.|TRBJ1-6|.
TGTGCCAGCAGCGTACTCCCGGACAGCCAAAATTCACCCCTCCACTTT
CASSVLPDSQNSPLHF
>TRBV5-1|.|TRBJ1-5|.
TGCGCCAGCAGCTTGGGCGCCGCTGGCAATCAGCCCCAGCATTTT
CASSLGAAGNQPQHF
>TRBV7-6|.|TRBJ1-3|TRBD1
TGTGCCAGCAGCTTAGTGGCAGGGGGCGTTGGAAACACCATATATTTT
CASSLVAGGVGNTIYF
>TRBV6-2/TRBV6-3|.|TRBJ1-1|.
TGTGCCAGCAGTTGGGGTCGAGGGTATACTGAAGCTTTCTTT
CASSWGRGYTEAFF
>TRBV11-2|.|TRBJ2-4|.
TGTGCCAGCAGCTTAGGACAGCAAAACATTCAGTACTTC
CASSLGQQNIQYF
>TRBV10-3|once|TRBJ1-5|TRBD1
TGTGCCATCAGTGGCGGACAGGGGGAACAGCCCCAGCATTTT
CAISGGQGEQPQHF
>TRBV18|few|TRBJ1-2|.
TGTGCCAGCTCAGCCCGTGTGGGAGGGTTGGAAGGCTACACCTTC
CASSARVGGLEGYTF
>TRBV18|.|TRBJ1-4|.
TGTGCCAGCTCACAGAGACAGTCTGCGGGGTCAACTAATGAAAAACTGTTTTTT
CASSQRQSAGSTNEKLFF
>TRBV5-1|.|TRBJ1-2|.
TGCGCCAGCAGCTTGGATTCCGGGAATTATGGCTACACCTTC
CASSLDSGNYGYTF
>TRBV2|few|TRBJ1-2|.
TGTGCCACCCTCCGGGACAACTCCTATGGCTACACCTTC
CATLRDNSYGYTF
>TRBV15|once|TRBJ2-7|TRBD2
TGTGCCACCAGCAGGCAGCGGGAGGGCCCATACGAGCAGTACTTC
CATSRQREGPYEQYF
>TRBV6-1|.|TRBJ2-2|.
TGTGCCAGCAGTGACGACTCGGAGACCGGGGAGCTGTTTTTT
CASSDDSETGELFF
>TRBV7-2|.|TRBJ2-5|.
TGTGCCAGCAGCTTAGGTGGGGCCGACTACCAAGAGACCCAGTACTTC
CASSLGGADYQETQYF
>TRBV6-4|.|TRBJ1-5|.
TGTGCCAGCAGTCCCCATCGCAATCAGCCCCAGCATTTT
CASSPHRNQPQHF
>TRBV27|.|TRBJ1-4|TRBD1
TGTGCCAGCAGTACCCGAAGAAAGACAGGGGGCAATGAAAAACTGTTTTTT
CASSTRRKTGGNEKLFF
>TRBV28|.|TRBJ1-2|.
TGTGCCAGCACCACAGGGAGTAACTATGGCTACACCTTC
CASTTGSNYGYTF